Sequencing of this T cell receptor (beta chain) was carried out in a study of monozygotic twins with inflammatory bowel disease. Study-wide results and limits: Diversity of TCRbeta measured by inverse Simpson was lower in IBD patients than in healthy co-twins. The sharing of clonotypes with others was lower in IBD patients than in healthy twins, especially with disease activity. Possibly because of limited power, concordant and discordant twins showed no difference in repertoire similarity.

Samples each yielded cDNA through eight separate reactions. Reanalyzing the 5' RACE reads, TCRdb keeps one entry per CDR3 protein, without DNA. This listing includes a few hundred thousand distinct CDR3 sequences. About this clonotype: Its antigen is unknown.

The CDR3 length is 12 residues. Material for sequencing was blood. This receptor was taken from a human donor with ulcerative colitis or Crohn's disease, or a healthy co-twin of an affected twin (not recorded which). The chain is built from TRBV12-3 or TRBV12-4 and TRBJ1-2. This CDR3 is CASSPTSYGYTF.